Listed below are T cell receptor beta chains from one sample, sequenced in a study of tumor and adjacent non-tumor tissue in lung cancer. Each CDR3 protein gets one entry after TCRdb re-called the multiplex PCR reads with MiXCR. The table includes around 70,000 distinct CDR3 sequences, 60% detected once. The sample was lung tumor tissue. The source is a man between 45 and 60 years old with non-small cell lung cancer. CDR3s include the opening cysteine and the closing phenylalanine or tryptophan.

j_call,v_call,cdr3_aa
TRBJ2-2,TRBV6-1,CTSSEARTSGGATRELFF
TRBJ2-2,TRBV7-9,CASSLVGTDTGELFF
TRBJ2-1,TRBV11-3,CANSPAGHAVNEQFF
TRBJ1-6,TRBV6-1,CASSKDLNPPLHF
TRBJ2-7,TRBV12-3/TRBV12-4,CARSLSGGDYAQYF
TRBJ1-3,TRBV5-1,CANSSTGGTGNTIYF
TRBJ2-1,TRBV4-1,CASSQDLRGQGYNEQFF
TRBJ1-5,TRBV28,CASSLGQGCRQPQHF
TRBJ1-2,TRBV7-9,CASSPEPYGYTF
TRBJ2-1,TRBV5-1,CASSPSSGTGFGNEQFF
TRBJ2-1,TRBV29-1,CNVVTRESYNEQFF
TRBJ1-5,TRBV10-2,CASSDGDQPRHF
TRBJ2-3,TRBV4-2,CASSQDVSGVSATDTQYF
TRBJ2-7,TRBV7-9,CTSMRGNEQYF
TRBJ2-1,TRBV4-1,CASSYRGQGYSEQFF
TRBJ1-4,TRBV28,CASTLPGREKLFF
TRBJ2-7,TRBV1,CTSSPRERTGDCEQYF
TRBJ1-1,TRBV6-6,CASLLGQGTNTEAFF
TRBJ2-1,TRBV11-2,CASSPSCGGRYEQLF
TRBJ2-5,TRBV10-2,CASSTGAQETQYF
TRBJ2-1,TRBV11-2,CVNSLVRDGGASNELFF
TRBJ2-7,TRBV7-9,CASSLEGGAGEQYF
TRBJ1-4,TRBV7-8,CASSFGGGDGKLFF
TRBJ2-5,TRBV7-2,CASSLKGRQETQYF
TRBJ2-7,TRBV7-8,CATSQARGSSYEQYF
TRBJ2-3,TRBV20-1,CSDSDRLAGEDTQYF
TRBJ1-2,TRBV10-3,CAISELGQYYDYTF
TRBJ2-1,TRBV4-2,CASSQKEGLNEQFF
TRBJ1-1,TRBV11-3,CASSRTSTEAFF
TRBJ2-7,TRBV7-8,CASNPQDMTYELYF
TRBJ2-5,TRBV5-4,CATGTSWTLKTQCF
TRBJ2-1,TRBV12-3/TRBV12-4,CASRFGGGFNEHFF
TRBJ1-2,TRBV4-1,CASSQTGNGYIF
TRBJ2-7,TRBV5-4,CASSLGGLAGGNEQYF
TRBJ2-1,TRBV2,CASSGMGMVADSYNEQFF
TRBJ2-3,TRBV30,CACSHTDAQYF
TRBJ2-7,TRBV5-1,CASSLAAGATYEQYF
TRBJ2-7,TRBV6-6,CANSYEGQGGEQYF
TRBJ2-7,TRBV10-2,CADSGAPKGQYF
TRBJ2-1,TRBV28,CASILTSSYNEQFF
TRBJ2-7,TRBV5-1,CASSRDSIAYEQYF
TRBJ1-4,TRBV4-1,CASSPLGIGPERLFF